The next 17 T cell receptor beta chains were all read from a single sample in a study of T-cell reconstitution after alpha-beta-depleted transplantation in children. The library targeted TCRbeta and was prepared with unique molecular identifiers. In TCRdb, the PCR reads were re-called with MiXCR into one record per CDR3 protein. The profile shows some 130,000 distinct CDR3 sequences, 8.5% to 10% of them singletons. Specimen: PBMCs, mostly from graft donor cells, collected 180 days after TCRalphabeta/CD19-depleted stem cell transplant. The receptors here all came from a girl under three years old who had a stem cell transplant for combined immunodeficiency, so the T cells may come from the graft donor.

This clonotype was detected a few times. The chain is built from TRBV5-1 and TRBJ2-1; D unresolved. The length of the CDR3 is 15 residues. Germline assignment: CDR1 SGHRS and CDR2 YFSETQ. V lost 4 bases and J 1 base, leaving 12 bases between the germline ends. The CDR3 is CASSHDSPSYNEQFF. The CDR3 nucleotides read TGCGCCAGCAGCCATGACTCACCGTCCTACAATGAGCAGTTCTTC. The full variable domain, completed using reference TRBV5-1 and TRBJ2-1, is KAGVTQTPRYLIKTRGQQVTLSCSPISGHRSVSWYQQTPGQGLQFLFEYFSETQRNKGNFPGRFSGRQFSNSRSEMNVSTLELGDSALYLCASSHDSPSYNEQFFGPGTRLTVL.

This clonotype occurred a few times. The CDR3 spells CSASLGLAGGEQFF. In DNA, the CDR3 is TGCAGTGCTAGTCTGGGACTAGCGGGAGGTGAGCAGTTCTTC. The chain recombines TRBV20-1 with TRBJ2-1; 15 positions agree with TRBD2. This CDR3 has 14 amino acids. Germline V CDR1 and CDR2: DFQATT, SNEGSKA (reference sequence). V gave up 3 bases and J gave up 9 bases; unmatched junction bases: 3.

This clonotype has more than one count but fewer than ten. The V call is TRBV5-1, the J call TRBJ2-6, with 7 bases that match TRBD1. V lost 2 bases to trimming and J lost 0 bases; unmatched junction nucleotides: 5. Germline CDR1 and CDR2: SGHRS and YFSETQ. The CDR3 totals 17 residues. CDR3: CASSFGTVFSGANVLTF. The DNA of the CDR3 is TGCGCCAGCAGCTTCGGGACAGTATTCTCTGGGGCCAACGTCCTGACTTTC.

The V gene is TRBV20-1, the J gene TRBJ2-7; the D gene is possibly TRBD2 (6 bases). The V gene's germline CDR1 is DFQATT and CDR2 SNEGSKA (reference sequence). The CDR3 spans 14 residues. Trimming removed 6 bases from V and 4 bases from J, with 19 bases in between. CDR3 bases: TGCAGTGCCCACCGCGGGGAAGGGCGGTACGAGCAGTACTTC. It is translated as CSAHRGEGRYEQYF.

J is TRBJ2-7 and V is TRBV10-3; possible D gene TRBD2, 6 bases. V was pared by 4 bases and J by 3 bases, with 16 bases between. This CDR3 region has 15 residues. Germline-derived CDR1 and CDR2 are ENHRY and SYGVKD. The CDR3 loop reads CAISGGLSGDYEQYF. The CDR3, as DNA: TGTGCCATCAGTGGGGGACTTTCGGGGGACTACGAGCAGTACTTC.

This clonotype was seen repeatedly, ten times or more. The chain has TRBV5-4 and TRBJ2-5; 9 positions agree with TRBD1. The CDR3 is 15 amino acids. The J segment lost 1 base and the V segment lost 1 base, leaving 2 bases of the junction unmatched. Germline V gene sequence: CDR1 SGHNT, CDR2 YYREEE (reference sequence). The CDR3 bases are TGTGCCAGCAGCTTGCGACAGGGGGGCCAAGAGACCCAGTACTTC. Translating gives CASSLRQGGQETQYF. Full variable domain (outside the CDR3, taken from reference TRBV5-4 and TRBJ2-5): ETGVTQSPTHLIKTRGQQVTLRCSSQSGHNTVSWYQQALGQGPQFIFQYYREEENGRGNFPPRFSGLQFPNYSSELNVNALELDDSALYLCASSLRQGGQETQYFGPGTRLLVL.

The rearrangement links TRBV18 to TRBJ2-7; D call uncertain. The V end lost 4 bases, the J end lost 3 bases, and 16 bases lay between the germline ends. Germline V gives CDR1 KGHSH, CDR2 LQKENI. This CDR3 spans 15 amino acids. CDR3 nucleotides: TGTGCCAGCTCACATCCGGGCCCGGCCAACTACGAGCAGTACTTC. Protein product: CASSHPGPANYEQYF.

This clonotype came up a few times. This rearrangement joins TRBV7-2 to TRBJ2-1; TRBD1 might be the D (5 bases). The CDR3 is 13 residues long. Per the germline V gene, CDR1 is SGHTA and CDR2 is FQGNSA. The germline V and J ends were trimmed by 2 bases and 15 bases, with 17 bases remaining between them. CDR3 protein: CASSLLDSALMFF. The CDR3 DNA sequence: TGTGCCAGCAGCTTACTTGACAGTGCCTTGATGTTCTTC.

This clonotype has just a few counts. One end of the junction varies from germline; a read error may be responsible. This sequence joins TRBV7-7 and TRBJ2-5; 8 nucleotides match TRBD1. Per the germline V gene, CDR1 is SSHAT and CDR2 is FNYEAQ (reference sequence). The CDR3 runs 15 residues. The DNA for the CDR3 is TGTGCTAGCAGCCCGACAGGGGAGCGCCAAGAGACCCAGTACTTC. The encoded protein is CASSPTGERQETQYF.

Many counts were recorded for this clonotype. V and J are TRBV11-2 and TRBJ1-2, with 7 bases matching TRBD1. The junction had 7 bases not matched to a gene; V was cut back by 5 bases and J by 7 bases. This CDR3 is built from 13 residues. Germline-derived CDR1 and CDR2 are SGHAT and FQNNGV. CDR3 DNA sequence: TGTGCCAGCAGCCCACAGGGGAGGGTTGGCTACACCTTC. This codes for CASSPQGRVGYTF.

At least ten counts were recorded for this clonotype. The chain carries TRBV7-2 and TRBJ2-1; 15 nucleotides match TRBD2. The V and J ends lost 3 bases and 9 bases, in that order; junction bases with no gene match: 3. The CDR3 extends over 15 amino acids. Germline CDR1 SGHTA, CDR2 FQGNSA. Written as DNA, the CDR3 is TGTGCCAGCAGCTTGGGACTAGCGGGAGGCGGTGAGCAGTTCTTC. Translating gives CASSLGLAGGGEQFF.

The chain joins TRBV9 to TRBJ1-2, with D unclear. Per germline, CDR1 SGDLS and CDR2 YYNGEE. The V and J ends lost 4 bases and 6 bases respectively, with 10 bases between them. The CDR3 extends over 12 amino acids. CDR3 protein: CASSYRADGYTF. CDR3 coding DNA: TGTGCCAGCAGCTACCGGGCGGATGGCTACACCTTC.

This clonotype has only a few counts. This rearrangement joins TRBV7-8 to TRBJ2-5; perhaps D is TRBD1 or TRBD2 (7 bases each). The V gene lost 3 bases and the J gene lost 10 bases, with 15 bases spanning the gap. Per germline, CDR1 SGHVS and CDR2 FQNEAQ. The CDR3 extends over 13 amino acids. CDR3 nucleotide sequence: TGTGCCAGCAGCTTCCCAGACAGGGAGGGCCAGTACTTC. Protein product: CASSFPDREGQYF.

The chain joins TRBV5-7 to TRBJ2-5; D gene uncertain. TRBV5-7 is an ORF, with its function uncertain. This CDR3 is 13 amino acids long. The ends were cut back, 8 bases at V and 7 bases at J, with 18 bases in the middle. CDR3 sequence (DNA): TGTGCCAGGAGGCCCGAGTTCCACGGGACCCAGTACTTC. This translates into CARRPEFHGTQYF.

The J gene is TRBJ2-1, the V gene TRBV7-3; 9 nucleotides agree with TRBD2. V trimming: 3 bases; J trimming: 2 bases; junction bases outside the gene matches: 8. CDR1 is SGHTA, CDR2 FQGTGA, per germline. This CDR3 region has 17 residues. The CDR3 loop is CASSFNPGLATYNEQFF. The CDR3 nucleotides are TGTGCCAGCAGCTTCAACCCGGGACTAGCAACCTACAATGAGCAGTTCTTC. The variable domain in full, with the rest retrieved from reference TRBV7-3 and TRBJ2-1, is GAGVSQTPSNKVTEKGKYVELRCDPISGHTALYWYRQSLGQGPEFLIYFQGTGAADDSGLPNDRFFAVRPEGSVSTLKIQRTERGDSAVYLCASSFNPGLATYNEQFFGPGTRLTVL.

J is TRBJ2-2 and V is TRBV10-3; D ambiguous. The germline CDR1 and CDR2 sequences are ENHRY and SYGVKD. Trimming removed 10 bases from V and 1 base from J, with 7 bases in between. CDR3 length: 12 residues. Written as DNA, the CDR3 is TGTGCCACCACAGAGAACACCGGGGAGCTGTTTTTT. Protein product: CATTENTGELFF.

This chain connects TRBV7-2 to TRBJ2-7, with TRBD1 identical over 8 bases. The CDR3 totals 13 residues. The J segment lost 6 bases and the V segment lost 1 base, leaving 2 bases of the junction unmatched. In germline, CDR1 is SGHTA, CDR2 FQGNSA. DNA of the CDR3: TGTGCCAGCAGCTTAGGACAGGGGACCGAGCAGTACTTC. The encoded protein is CASSLGQGTEQYF.